This TCR beta chain was recovered during a study of neurological immune-mediated disorders. This clonotype was seen at least ten times. CDR1 and CDR2 from the germline V gene are LGHDT and YNNKEL (reference sequence). Germline trimming cut 2 bases from V and 7 bases from J; bases unmatched to any gene: 9. CDR3 length equals 16 residues. It was by 5'RACE with 10-nucleotide random UMIs that the cDNA was made. One entry per CDR3 protein results from TCRdb running MiXCR on the 5' RACE reads. The sample consists of about 77,000 distinct CDR3 sequences, about 9% of them appearing once. The sample consisted of PBMCs. The chain carries TRBV3-1 and TRBJ2-3; 10 bases are a match to TRBD2. The source of this sequence is a man over 45 in good health. CDR3 nucleotide sequence: TGTGCCAGCAGCCAATTAGCGGGGGGCCGCACCCATACGCAGTATTTT. It translates to CASSQLAGGRTHTQYF.